One and the same sample provided the 5 T cell receptor beta chains below, sequenced in a study of shared clonotypes between healthy human individuals. Some clones are missing from TCRdb's copy, which holds only in-frame ones; the method was immunoSEQ multiplex PCR. This sample has roughly 2,000,000 clones; just over 90% occur once, and the top ten carry more than 1.5%. CD45RO-negative CD8 cells positively selected for CCR7 made up the naive population, which excluded terminally differentiated effector memory CD45RA+ cells. Sequencing used naive CD8+ T cells from PBMCs. All receptors come from a man aged 18 to 29 in good health. Some clones in this sample may be carry-over from other donors' samples.

CDR3 DNA sequence: TGTGCCAGCCCACCAGCGGGCTACACCTATCGAGACACCGGGGAGCTGTTTTTT. Amino acid sequence: CASPPAGYTYRDTGELFF. The V and J genes are TRBV7-9 and TRBJ2-2; TRBD2 might be the D (6 bases). The V end was cut by 8 bases, the J end by 3 bases, with 25 bases between. This CDR3 region has 18 residues. The germline V gene encodes CDR1 SEHNR and CDR2 FQNEAQ (reference sequence).

J is TRBJ2-3 and V is TRBV5-1; 9 nucleotides agree with TRBD2. The V segment lost 4 bases and the J segment 1 base; nucleotides outside the gene matches: 16. The germline V gene encodes CDR1 SGHRS and CDR2 YFSETQ. This CDR3 has 19 amino acids. CDR3 loop: CASSVTSGKPFLGTDTQYF. The CDR3, as DNA: TGCGCCAGCAGCGTGACTAGCGGAAAACCGTTTTTGGGCACAGATACGCAGTATTTT.

V gene TRBV14 combines with J gene TRBJ2-1, with 8 bases fitting TRBD2. CDR1 is SGHDN, CDR2 FVKESK, per germline. This CDR3 contains 14 residues. The V and J ends lost 4 bases and 8 bases, in that order; junction bases with no gene match: 7. The CDR3 spells CASSLLAGIDEQFF. DNA for the CDR3: TGTGCCAGCAGCCTTTTAGCGGGAATAGATGAGCAGTTCTTC.

This chain joins TRBV7-6 and TRBJ2-1; 8 nucleotides agree with TRBD2. This CDR3 is built from 16 residues. The germline V gene encodes CDR1 SGHVS and CDR2 FNYEAQ. The ends lost 5 bases at V and 5 bases at J; junction bases unmatched: 11. The CDR3 spells CASSLLSAGVHNEQFF. DNA of the CDR3: TGTGCCAGCAGCCTTCTATCAGCGGGAGTTCACAATGAGCAGTTCTTC. Looking up the rest from reference TRBV7-6 and TRBJ2-1 gives the full variable domain: GAGVSQSPRYKVTKRGQDVALRCDPISGHVSLYWYRQALGQGPEFLTYFNYEAQQDKSGLPNDRFSAERPEGSISTLTIQRTEQRDSAMYRCASSLLSAGVHNEQFFGPGTRLTVL.

This clone was detected only a few times. The chain has TRBV10-3 and TRBJ2-2, with 7 nucleotides matching TRBD2. Unmatched junction bases numbered 7, after V lost 2 bases and J lost 4 bases. CDR1 is ENHRY, CDR2 SYGVKD, per germline. The CDR3 totals 16 residues. The DNA for the CDR3 is TGTGCCATCAGTGAGCTGCTAGCGGATACCACCGGGGAGCTGTTTTTT. It yields the protein CAISELLADTTGELFF.